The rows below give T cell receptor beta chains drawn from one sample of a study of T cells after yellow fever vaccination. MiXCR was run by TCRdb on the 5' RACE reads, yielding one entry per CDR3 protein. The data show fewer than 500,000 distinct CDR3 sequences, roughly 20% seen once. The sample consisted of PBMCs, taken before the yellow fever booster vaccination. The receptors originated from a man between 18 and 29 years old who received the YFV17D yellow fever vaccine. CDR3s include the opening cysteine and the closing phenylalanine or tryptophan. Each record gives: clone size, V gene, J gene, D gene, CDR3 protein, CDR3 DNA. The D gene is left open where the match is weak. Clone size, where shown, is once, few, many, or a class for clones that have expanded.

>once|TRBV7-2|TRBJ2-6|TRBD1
CASSRPGQGYSGANVLTF
TGTGCCAGCAGCCGACCGGGACAGGGATACTCTGGGGCCAACGTCCTGACTTTC
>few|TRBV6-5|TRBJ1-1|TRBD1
CASSGQVLNTEAFF
TGTGCCAGCAGTGGACAGGTTTTGAACACTGAAGCTTTCTTT
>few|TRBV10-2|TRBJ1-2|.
CASSEPQNYGYTF
TGCGCCAGCAGTGAGCCCCAGAACTATGGCTACACCTTC
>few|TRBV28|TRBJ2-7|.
CASGFSYEQYF
TGTGCCAGTGGGTTCTCCTACGAGCAGTACTTC
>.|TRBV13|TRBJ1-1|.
CASTSTGRLNTEAFF
TGTGCCAGCACCTCAACAGGACGGCTGAACACTGAAGCTTTCTTT
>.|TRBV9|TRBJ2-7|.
CASSPADGPYEQYF
TGTGCCAGCAGCCCCGCCGACGGCCCCTACGAGCAGTACTTC
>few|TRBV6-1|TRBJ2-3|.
CASSDRGVTDTQYF
TGTGCCAGCAGTGATAGGGGGGTCACAGATACGCAGTATTTT
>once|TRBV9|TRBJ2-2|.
CASSVATEWSRESQGAGELFF
TGTGCCAGCAGCGTAGCTACTGAGTGGAGTCGCGAATCCCAGGGCGCCGGGGAGCTGTTTTTT
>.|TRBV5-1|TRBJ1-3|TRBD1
CASSLRGQGLSTAGNTIYF
TGCGCCAGCAGCTTGAGGGGACAGGGCTTGAGTACGGCTGGAAACACCATATATTTT
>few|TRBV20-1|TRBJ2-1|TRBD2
CSASRELAFSVEQFF
TGCAGTGCTAGTCGCGAACTAGCGTTTTCCGTTGAGCAGTTCTTC
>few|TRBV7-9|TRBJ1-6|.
CASSSGRWAYNSPLHF
TGTGCCAGCAGCTCGGGCCGATGGGCTTATAATTCACCCCTCCACTTT
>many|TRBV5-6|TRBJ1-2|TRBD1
CASSPGGYYGYTF
TGTGCCAGCAGCCCAGGGGGCTACTATGGCTACACCTTC
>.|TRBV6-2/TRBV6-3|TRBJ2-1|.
CASSYPLRGSSYNEQFF
TGTGCCAGCAGTTACCCGCTCCGGGGGTCCTCCTACAATGAGCAGTTCTTC
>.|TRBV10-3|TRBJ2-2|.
CAISEKNWRELFF
TGTGCCATCAGTGAGAAGAATTGGAGGGAGCTGTTTTTT
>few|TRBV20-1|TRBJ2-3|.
CSAAPGASDTQYF
TGCAGTGCTGCCCCAGGGGCGTCAGATACGCAGTATTTT
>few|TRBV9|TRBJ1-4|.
CASSLRGFDEKLFF
TGTGCCAGCAGCTTAAGGGGGTTCGATGAAAAACTGTTTTTT
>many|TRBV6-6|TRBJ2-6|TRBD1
CASSLTGEDGANVLTF
TGTGCCAGCAGTCTGACAGGGGAGGACGGGGCCAACGTCCTGACTTTC
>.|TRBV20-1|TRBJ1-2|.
CSAPITRGTVNYGYTF
TGCAGTGCGCCGATCACGCGAGGGACCGTTAACTATGGCTACACCTTC
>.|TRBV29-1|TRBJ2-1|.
CSVGGVSYNEQFF
TGCAGCGTTGGCGGGGTCTCCTACAATGAGCAGTTCTTC
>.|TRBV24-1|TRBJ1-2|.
CATSENGRANYGYTF
TGTGCCACCAGTGAAAACGGACGGGCAAACTATGGCTACACCTTC
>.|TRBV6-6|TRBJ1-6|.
CASSTRPTSPLHF
TGTGCCAGCAGTACGAGGCCAACTTCACCCCTCCACTTT
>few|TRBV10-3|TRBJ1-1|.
CAISEPTGYTEAFF
TGTGCCATCAGTGAGCCGACAGGCTACACTGAAGCTTTCTTT
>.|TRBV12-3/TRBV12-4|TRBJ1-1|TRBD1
CASSHPGQGLYEAFF
TGTGCCAGCAGCCATCCGGGACAGGGTCTTTATGAAGCTTTCTTT